This TCR beta chain was identified in a study of T cells in Graves' hyperthyroidism and ophthalmopathy. Study outcomes and limitations: Clonotypes that were expanded in thyroid above 0.001 mostly appeared in blood too. The model predicted ophthalmopathy a median roughly six months before onset.

At least ten counts were recorded for this clonotype. Its antigen is not known. TCR beta CDR3 regions were amplified from RNA transcripts. A first-round RT-PCR of the TCR CDR3 used the HTBI primer set. From the multiplex PCR reads, TCRdb called clonotypes with MiXCR, one entry per CDR3 protein. Here the sample spans hundreds of thousands of distinct CDR3 sequences, approximately 13% being singletons. In germline, CDR1 is MGHDK, CDR2 SYGVNS. The CDR3 covers 17 residues. Trimming cost V 0 bases and J 1 base; bases outside gene matches: 6. The sample comprised blood. The genes are TRBV25-1 and TRBJ2-3, with 8 bases aligning to TRBD2. The sequence derives from a young woman with Graves' hyperthyroidism. CDR3 region: CASSEYTGGGGTDTQYF. CDR3 bases: TGTGCCAGCAGTGAATATACGGGAGGGGGAGGCACAGATACGCAGTATTTT.